The clone carrying this T cell receptor beta chain turned up a few times. Study processing details: How many nucleated cells were present was estimated from reference gene primer amplification. Assay used: immunoSEQ multiplex PCR; TCRdb lists only in-frame clones, some missing. The V and J calls and clone size are taken from that table; D and trimming were inferred from the DNA. Among about 220,000 clones listed, around 82% were seen once. These data originate in a study of blood T cell repertoires in COVID-19. About the research overall: Samples taken during acute and convalescent COVID-19 were collected in the United States, Italy and Spain. T cells, B-cell-depleted T cells, or PBMCs supplied cDNA or gDNA.

V lost 2 bases and J lost 4; bases outside the gene matches: 1. Germline V gives CDR1 SGHNT, CDR2 YYREEE (reference sequence). The CDR3 is 14 amino acids. The sequence was obtained from a woman between 65 and 79 years old with acute or convalescent COVID-19. The gene calls are TRBV5-4 and TRBJ2-3, with 10 bases fitting TRBD2. The specimen sequenced was peripheral blood. CDR3 region: CASSLAGGSDTQYF. DNA for the CDR3: TGTGCCAGCAGCTTAGCGGGGGGGTCAGATACGCAGTATTTT.